This TCR beta chain stems from a study of blood T cell repertoires in COVID-19. Study-level background: The study drew acute and convalescent COVID-19 samples from the United States, Italy and Spain. T cells, B-cell-depleted T cells, or PBMCs supplied cDNA or gDNA.

Original data processing: Amplification of reference gene primers was used by the study to estimate nucleated cell counts. Only in-frame clones appear in the TCRdb table, and some are missing; sequencing was by immunoSEQ multiplex PCR. The V and J calls and clone size come from that table; D and trimming were worked out from the DNA. The sample consists of approximately 220,000 clones, just under 90% of them appearing once. V lost 6 bases and J lost 2, with 10 bases in between. This CDR3 region has 14 residues. Per the germline V gene, CDR1 is MNHEY and CDR2 is SVGAGI. This chain joins TRBV6-5 and TRBJ1-4, with a possible D match to TRBD1 (5 bases). The source of this sequence is a man aged 55 to 70 who had recovered from COVID-19. The sequencing input was peripheral blood. CDR3 in amino acids: CASSQGWTNEKLFF. The CDR3, as DNA: TGTGCCAGCAGCCAGGGTTGGACTAATGAAAAACTGTTTTTT.